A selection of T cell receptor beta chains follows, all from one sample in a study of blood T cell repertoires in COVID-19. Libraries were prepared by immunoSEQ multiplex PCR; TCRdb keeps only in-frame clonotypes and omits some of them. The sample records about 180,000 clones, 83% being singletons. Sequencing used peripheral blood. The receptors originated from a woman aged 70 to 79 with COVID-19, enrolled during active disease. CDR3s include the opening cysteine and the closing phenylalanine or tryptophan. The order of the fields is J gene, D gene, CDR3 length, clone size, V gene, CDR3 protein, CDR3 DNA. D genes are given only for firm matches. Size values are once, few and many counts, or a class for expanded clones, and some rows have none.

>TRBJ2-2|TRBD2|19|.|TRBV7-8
CASSPLTSGRAASTGELFF
TGTGCCAGCAGCCCGCTGACTAGCGGGAGGGCCGCGAGCACCGGGGAGCTGTTTTTT
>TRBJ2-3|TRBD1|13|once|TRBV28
CASRGQGTDTQYF
TGTGCCAGCAGGGGACAGGGCACAGATACGCAGTATTTT
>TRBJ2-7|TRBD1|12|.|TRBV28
CASLYTGGEQYF
TGTGCCAGCCTATACACAGGGGGCGAGCAGTACTTC
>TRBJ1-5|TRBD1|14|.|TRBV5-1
CASSPTGGGQPQHF
TGCGCCAGCAGCCCTACAGGGGGCGGGCAGCCCCAGCATTTT
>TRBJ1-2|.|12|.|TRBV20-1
CSASRGAGGYTF
TGCAGTGCTAGTCGGGGGGCAGGTGGCTACACCTTC
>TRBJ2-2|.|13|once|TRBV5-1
CASSYGPTGELFF
TGCGCCAGCAGCTATGGGCCCACCGGGGAGCTGTTTTTT
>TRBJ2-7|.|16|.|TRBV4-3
CASSQDSGGTAYEQYF
TGCGCCAGCAGCCAAGACAGCGGCGGGACTGCTTACGAGCAGTACTTC
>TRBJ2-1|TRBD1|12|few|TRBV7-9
CASSLDDRGQFF
TGTGCCAGCAGCTTAGATGACAGGGGGCAGTTCTTC
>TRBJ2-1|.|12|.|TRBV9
CASSPSEDEQFF
TGTGCCAGCAGCCCTTCCGAGGATGAGCAGTTCTTC
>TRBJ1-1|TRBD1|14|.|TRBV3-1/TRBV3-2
CASRPGQGNTEAFF
TGTGCCAGCAGACCGGGACAGGGGAACACTGAAGCTTTCTTT
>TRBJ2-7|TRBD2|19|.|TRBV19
CASSTNRKTSAKGTYEQYF
TGTGCCAGTAGCACCAACAGGAAGACTAGCGCCAAGGGAACCTACGAGCAGTACTTC
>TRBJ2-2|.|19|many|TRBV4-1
CASSQGPLRKTRNTGELFF
TGCGCCAGCAGCCAAGGCCCCCTGCGTAAGACTAGGAACACCGGGGAGCTGTTTTTT
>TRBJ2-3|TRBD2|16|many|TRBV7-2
CASSLVAGGSADTQYF
TGTGCCAGCAGCTTAGTAGCGGGAGGTAGCGCAGATACGCAGTATTTT
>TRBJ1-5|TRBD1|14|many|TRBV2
CASSPGQGNQPQHF
TGTGCCAGCAGCCCAGGACAGGGTAACCAGCCCCAGCATTTT
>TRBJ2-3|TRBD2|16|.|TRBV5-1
CASSLGLAESTDTQYF
TGCGCCAGCAGCTTGGGACTAGCGGAAAGCACAGATACGCAGTATTTT
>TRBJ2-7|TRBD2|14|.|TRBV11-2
CASSLTSGSSEQYF
TGTGCCAGCAGCTTAACTAGCGGGAGTAGTGAGCAGTACTTC
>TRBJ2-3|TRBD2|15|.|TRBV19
CASSIRLAVTDTQYF
TGTGCCAGTAGTATCCGACTAGCGGTTACAGATACGCAGTATTTT
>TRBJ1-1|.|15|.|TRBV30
CAWATWRRGNTEAFF
TGTGCCTGGGCGACCTGGAGGAGGGGGAACACTGAAGCTTTCTTT
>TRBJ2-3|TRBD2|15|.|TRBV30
CAWSRLAGGPDTQYF
TGTGCCTGGAGTCGACTAGCGGGAGGCCCGGATACGCAGTATTTT
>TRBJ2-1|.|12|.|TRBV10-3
CAISDPRGGSLF
TGTGCCATCAGTGATCCTCGAGGAGGGTCCCTCTTC
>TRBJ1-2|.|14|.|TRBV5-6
CASGIPGVGYGYTF
TGTGCCAGCGGGATACCAGGGGTGGGCTATGGCTACACCTTC
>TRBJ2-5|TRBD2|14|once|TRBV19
CASSSGRAGETQYF
TGTGCCAGTTCTAGCGGGAGGGCGGGGGAGACCCAGTACTTC
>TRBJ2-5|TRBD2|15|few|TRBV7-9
CASSPMTSGQETQYF
TGTGCCAGCAGCCCCATGACTAGCGGCCAAGAGACCCAGTACTTC
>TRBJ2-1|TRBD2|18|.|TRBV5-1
CASSLEAGGQKRDNEQFF
TGCGCCAGCAGCTTGGAAGCGGGAGGTCAAAAAAGAGACAATGAGCAGTTCTTC
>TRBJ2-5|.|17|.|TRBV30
CALELAPTSSRGETQYF
TGTGCCCTGGAGTTAGCCCCCACTAGCTCCCGGGGGGAGACCCAGTACTTC
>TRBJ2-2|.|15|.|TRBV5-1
CASSLSGANTGELFF
TGCGCCAGCAGCTTGAGTGGGGCCAACACCGGGGAGCTGTTTTTT
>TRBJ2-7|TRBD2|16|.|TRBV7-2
CASSRLGGGSSYEQYF
TGTGCCAGCAGCCGCCTTGGCGGCGGGAGCTCCTACGAGCAGTACTTC
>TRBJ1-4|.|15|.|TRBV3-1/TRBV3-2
CASSPLGGVVEKLFF
TGTGCCAGCAGCCCCTTAGGGGGGGTTGTTGAAAAACTGTTTTTT
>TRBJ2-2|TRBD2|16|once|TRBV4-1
CASSQGRGTSGMELFF
TGCGCCAGCAGCCAAGGAAGGGGGACTAGCGGGATGGAGCTGTTTTTT
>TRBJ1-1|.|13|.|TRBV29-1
CSVEQSADTEAFF
TGCAGCGTTGAACAGTCCGCCGACACTGAAGCTTTCTTT
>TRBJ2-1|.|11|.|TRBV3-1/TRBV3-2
CASSQRERRFF
TGTGCCAGCAGCCAAAGGGAGAGAAGGTTCTTC
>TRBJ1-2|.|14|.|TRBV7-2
CASSLSRQLYGYTF
TGTGCCAGCAGCTTAAGCCGACAGTTATATGGCTACACCTTC
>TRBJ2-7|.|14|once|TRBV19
CASSRTASSYEQYF
TGTGCCAGTAGTCGGACAGCCAGCTCCTACGAGCAGTACTTC
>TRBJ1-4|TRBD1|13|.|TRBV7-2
CASSLTGREKLFF
TGTGCCAGCAGCTTGACAGGGCGAGAAAAACTGTTTTTT
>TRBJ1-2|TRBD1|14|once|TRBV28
CASSGIGQGDGYTF
TGTGCCAGCAGTGGAATCGGACAGGGTGATGGCTACACCTTC
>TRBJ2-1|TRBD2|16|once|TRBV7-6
CASSPTGTSGSNEQFF
TGTGCCAGCAGCCCAACCGGGACTAGCGGGTCGAATGAGCAGTTCTTC
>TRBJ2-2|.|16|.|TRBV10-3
CAINPTRAANTGELFF
TGTGCCATCAACCCGACTAGGGCCGCGAACACCGGGGAGCTGTTTTTT
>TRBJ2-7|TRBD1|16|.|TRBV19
CASSTLPGTGKYEQYF
TGTGCCAGTAGTACCCTCCCCGGGACAGGGAAATACGAGCAGTACTTC
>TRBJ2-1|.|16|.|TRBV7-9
CASSLALREAGNEQFF
TGTGCCAGCAGCTTAGCGCTGAGGGAGGCAGGAAATGAGCAGTTCTTC
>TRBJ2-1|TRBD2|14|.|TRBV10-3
CAISDGRTNNEQFF
TGTGCCATCAGTGACGGGAGGACCAACAATGAGCAGTTCTTC
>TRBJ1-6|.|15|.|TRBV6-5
CASRPTVTSLSPLHF
TGTGCCAGCAGACCGACAGTGACCTCCCTTTCACCCCTCCACTTT
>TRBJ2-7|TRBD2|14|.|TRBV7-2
CASSLSGRVNEQYF
TGTGCCAGCAGTCTTAGCGGGAGGGTTAACGAGCAGTACTTC
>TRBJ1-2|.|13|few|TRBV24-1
CATAQGGNYGYTF
TGTGCCACCGCACAGGGTGGTAACTATGGCTACACCTTC
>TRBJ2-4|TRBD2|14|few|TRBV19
CASSPGLDKNIQYF
TGTGCCAGTAGCCCGGGACTAGATAAAAACATTCAGTACTTC
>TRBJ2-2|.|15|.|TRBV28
CASSPSGLGTGELFF
TGTGCCAGCAGCCCGTCAGGATTGGGCACCGGGGAGCTGTTTTTT
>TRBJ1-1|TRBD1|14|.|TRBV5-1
CASSPGTGYTEAFF
TGCGCCAGCAGCCCCGGGACAGGGTACACTGAAGCTTTCTTT
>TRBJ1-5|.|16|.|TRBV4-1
CASSQGADISNQPQHF
TGCGCCAGCAGCCAAGGGGCGGACATCAGCAATCAGCCCCAGCATTTT
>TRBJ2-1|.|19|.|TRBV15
CATSRPTFRPSAVSNEQFF
TGTGCCACCAGCAGACCTACTTTTAGACCCAGCGCGGTTAGCAATGAGCAGTTCTTC
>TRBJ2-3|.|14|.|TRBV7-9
CASSRQGGTDTQYF
TGTGCCAGCAGCCGACAGGGAGGTACAGATACGCAGTATTTT
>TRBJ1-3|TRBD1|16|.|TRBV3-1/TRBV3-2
CASSQALQGSGNTIYF
TGTGCCAGCAGCCAAGCCCTACAGGGGTCTGGAAACACCATATATTTT
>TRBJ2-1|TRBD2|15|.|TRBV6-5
CASSYLAGGRDEQFF
TGTGCCAGCAGTTATCTAGCGGGAGGGAGGGATGAGCAGTTCTTC
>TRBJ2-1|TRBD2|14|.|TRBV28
CASSFRLAGNEQFF
TGTGCCAGCAGTTTTCGACTAGCGGGAAATGAGCAGTTCTTC